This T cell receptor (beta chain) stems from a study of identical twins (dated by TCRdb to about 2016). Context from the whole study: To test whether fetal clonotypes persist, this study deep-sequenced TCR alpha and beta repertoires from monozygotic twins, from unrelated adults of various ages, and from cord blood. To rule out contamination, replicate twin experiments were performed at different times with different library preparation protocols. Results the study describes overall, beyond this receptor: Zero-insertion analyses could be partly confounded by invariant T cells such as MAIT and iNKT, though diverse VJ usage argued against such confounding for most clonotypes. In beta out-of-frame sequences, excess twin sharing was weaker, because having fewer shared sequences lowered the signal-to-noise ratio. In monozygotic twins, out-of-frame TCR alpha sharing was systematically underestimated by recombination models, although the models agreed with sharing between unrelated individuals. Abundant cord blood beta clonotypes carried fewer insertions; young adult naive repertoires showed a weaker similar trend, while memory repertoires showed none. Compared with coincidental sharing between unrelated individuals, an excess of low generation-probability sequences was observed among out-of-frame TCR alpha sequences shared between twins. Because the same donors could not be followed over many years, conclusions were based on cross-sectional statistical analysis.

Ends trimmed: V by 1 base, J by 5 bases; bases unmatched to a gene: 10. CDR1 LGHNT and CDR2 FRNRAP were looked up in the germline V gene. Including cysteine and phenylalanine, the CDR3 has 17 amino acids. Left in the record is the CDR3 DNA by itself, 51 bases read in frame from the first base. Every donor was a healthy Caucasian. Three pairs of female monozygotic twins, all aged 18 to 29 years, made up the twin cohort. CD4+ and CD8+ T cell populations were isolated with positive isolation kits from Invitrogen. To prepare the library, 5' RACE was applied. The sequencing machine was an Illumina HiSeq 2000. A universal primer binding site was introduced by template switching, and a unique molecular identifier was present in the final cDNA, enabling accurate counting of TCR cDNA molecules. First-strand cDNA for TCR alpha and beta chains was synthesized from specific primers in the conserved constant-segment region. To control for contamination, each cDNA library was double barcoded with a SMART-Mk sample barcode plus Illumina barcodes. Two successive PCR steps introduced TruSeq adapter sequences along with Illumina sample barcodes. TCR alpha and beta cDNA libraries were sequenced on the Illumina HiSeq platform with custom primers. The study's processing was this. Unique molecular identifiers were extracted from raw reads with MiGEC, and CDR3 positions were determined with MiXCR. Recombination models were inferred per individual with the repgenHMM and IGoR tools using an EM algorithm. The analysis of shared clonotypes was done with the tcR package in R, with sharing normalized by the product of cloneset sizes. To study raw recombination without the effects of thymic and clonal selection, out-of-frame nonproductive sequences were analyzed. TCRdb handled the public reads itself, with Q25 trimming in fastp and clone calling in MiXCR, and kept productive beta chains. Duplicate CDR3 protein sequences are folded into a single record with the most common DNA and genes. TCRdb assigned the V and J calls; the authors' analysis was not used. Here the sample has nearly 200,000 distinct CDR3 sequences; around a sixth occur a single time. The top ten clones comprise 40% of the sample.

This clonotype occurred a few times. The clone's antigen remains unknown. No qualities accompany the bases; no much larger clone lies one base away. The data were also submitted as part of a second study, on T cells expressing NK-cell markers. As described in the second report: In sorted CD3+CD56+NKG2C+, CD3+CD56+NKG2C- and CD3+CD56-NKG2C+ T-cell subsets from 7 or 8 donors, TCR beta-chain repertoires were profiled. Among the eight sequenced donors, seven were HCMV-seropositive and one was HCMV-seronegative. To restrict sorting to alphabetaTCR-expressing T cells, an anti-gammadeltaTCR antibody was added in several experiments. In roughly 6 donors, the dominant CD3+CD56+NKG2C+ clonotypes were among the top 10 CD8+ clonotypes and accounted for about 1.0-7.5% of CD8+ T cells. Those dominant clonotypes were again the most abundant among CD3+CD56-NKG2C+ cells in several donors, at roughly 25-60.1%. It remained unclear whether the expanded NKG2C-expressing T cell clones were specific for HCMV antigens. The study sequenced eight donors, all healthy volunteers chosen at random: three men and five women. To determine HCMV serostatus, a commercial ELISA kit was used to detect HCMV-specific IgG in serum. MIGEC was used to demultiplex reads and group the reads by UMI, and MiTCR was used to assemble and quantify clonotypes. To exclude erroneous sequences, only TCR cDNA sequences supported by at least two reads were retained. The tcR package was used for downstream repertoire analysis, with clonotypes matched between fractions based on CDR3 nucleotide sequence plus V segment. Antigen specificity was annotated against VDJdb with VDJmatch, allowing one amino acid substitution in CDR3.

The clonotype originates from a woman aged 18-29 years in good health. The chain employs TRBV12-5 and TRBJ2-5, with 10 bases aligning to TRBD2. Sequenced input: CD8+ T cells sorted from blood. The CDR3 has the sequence CASGLGTSGWRSETQYF. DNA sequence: TGTGCTAGTGGTTTGGGGACTAGCGGTTGGAGGAGTGAGACCCAGTACTTC.